Listed here are 28 T cell receptor beta chains from one sample, sequenced in a study of cytomegalovirus exposure and HLA in healthy donors. This PCR relied on a set of 60 Vbeta primers and 13 Jbeta primers. Sequencing was performed with immunoSEQ multiplex PCR; in TCRdb, only in-frame clones are kept and a portion is missing. The data show more than 100,000 clones, with less than 80% seen just once and 1.8% held by the top ten. Sequencing was performed on PBMCs. Receptors were obtained from a female donor in good health and CMV-seropositive.

The chain couples TRBV14 to TRBJ2-7; 9 bases are shared with TRBD2. This CDR3 contains 15 residues. After removal of 4 bases from V and 6 bases from J, the junction contained 10 bases not matched to a gene. CDR1 and CDR2 (germline): SGHDN, FVKESK. CDR3 amino acids: CASSPPGGLAVEQYF. The CDR3 region has the DNA TGTGCCAGCAGCCCACCCGGGGGACTAGCTGTCGAGCAGTACTTC. Using reference TRBV14 and TRBJ2-7 for the parts outside the CDR3, the full variable domain is EAGVTQFPSHSVIEKGQTVTLRCDPISGHDNLYWYRRVMGKEIKFLLHFVKESKQDESGMPNNRFLAERTGGTYSTLKVQPAELEDSGVYFCASSPPGGLAVEQYFGPGTRLTVT.

The chain employs TRBV7-9 and TRBJ2-5; 8 positions agree with TRBD2. The CDR3 spans 16 residues. Germline-derived CDR1 and CDR2 are SEHNR and FQNEAQ (reference sequence). Trimming cost V 5 bases and J 7 bases; bases outside gene matches: 15. The CDR3 loop reads CASSVTAGARGVTQYF. The CDR3 DNA reads TGTGCCAGCAGCGTAACAGCGGGGGCTCGGGGGGTGACCCAGTACTTC.

The gene calls are TRBV2 and TRBJ2-7; 8 bases align to TRBD1. This CDR3 region has 12 residues. CDR1 SNHLY and CDR2 FYNNEI come from the germline V gene. J was trimmed by 3 bases and V by 7 bases; bases with no gene match: 2. The CDR3 sequence: CASNTGGYEQYF. The CDR3 nucleotides read TGTGCCAGCAATACAGGGGGCTACGAGCAGTACTTC.

The chain links TRBV5-1 to TRBJ2-2; D may be TRBD1 (6 bases). Trimming shortened V by 3 bases and J by 1 base, and 7 bases separated the two germline ends. Germline-derived CDR1 and CDR2 are SGHRS and YFSETQ. This CDR3 region has 14 residues. In DNA form, the CDR3 reads TGCGCCAGCAGCTCGGGACAGAACACCGGGGAGCTGTTTTTT. This gives the protein CASSSGQNTGELFF.

The chain recombines TRBV14 with TRBJ1-1, with TRBD1 as a possible D gene (5 bases). The V end was cut by 4 bases, the J end by 1 base, with 10 bases between. The germline V gene encodes CDR1 SGHDN and CDR2 FVKESK. This CDR3 has 14 amino acids. Here the CDR3 DNA reads TGTGCCAGCAGCCCACTCGACAGGAACACTGAAGCTTTCTTT. This translates into CASSPLDRNTEAFF.

This clone has just one count. V is TRBV10-2 and J is TRBJ2-3; 11 bases map to TRBD2. V dropped 8 bases and J dropped 2; count of bases not matched to a gene: 6. Germline CDR1 is WSHSY and CDR2 is SAAADI. CDR3 length: 15 amino acids. CDR3 nucleotides: TGCGCCAGCTCGGGACTAGCGGCAATCACAGATACGCAGTATTTT. It codes for CASSGLAAITDTQYF.

The chain combines TRBV19 with TRBJ2-3; 10 nucleotides agree with TRBD2. The germline CDR1 and CDR2 sequences are LNHDA and SQIVND (reference sequence). The V gene end was trimmed by 9 bases and the J gene end by 2 bases; junction bases not matched to a gene: 8. This CDR3 contains 15 residues. CDR3 sequence: CASQSGGANTDTQYF. CDR3 bases: TGTGCCAGCCAAAGCGGGGGGGCGAACACAGATACGCAGTATTTT.

The genes are TRBV28 and TRBJ2-1, with D unclear. V was shortened by 2 bases and J by 6 bases, with 8 bases between the two germline ends. Germline loops: CDR1 MDHEN, CDR2 SYDVKM. The CDR3 extends over 13 amino acids. CDR3 amino acids: CASSLSPGNEQFF. The CDR3, as DNA: TGTGCCAGCAGTTTAAGCCCGGGCAATGAGCAGTTCTTC.

This clone was recorded once. The chain carries TRBV2 and TRBJ2-7; 8 bases fit TRBD1. Germline loops: CDR1 SNHLY, CDR2 FYNNEI. Trimming cost V 9 bases and J 4 bases; bases outside gene matches: 11. The CDR3 spans 14 residues. Written as DNA, the CDR3 is TGTGCCAGTACTACACAAACAGGGGGATACGAGCAGTACTTC. Residues: CASTTQTGGYEQYF.

This clone was picked up a small number of times. The chain joins TRBV2 to TRBJ1-5; 9 bases agree with TRBD1. Per the germline V gene, CDR1 is SNHLY and CDR2 is FYNNEI. CDR3 length equals 14 residues. The J segment lost 6 bases and the V segment lost 5 bases, leaving 5 bases of the junction unmatched. The chain's CDR3 is CASSYRGRGQPQHF. CDR3 sequence (DNA): TGTGCCAGCAGTTACAGGGGGCGAGGTCAGCCCCAGCATTTT.

In DNA, the CDR3 is TGTGCCAGCAGCTCCCCCAGCAGGGGGCTAGATACTGAAGCTTTCTTT. Translating it yields CASSSPSRGLDTEAFF. The chain links TRBV7-8 to TRBJ1-1; 8 bases fit TRBD1. The ends lost 4 bases at V and 5 bases at J; junction bases unmatched: 12. The CDR3 totals 16 residues. Germline V gene lookup returns CDR1 SGHVS and CDR2 FQNEAQ. The complete variable domain, with remaining parts taken from reference TRBV7-8 and TRBJ1-1, reads GAGVSQSPRYKVAKRGQDVALRCDPISGHVSLFWYQQALGQGPEFLTYFQNEAQLDKSGLPSDRFFAERPEGSVSTLKIQRTQQEDSAVYLCASSSPSRGLDTEAFFGQGTRLTVV.

The V and J genes are TRBV6-6 and TRBJ1-3; 9 nucleotides match TRBD1. The end of the DNA is better explained by TRBJ2-2, so the J call may be wrong. The germline CDR1 and CDR2 sequences are MNHNY and SVGAGI (reference sequence). The CDR3 extends over 13 amino acids. CDR3 DNA sequence: TGTGCCAGCAGTGACAGGGGGGCCGGGGAGCTGTTTTTT. Translating gives CASSDRGAGELFF.

The genes are TRBV9 and TRBJ2-3; 8 bases match TRBD1. Germline values: CDR1 SGDLS, CDR2 YYNGEE. The V segment lost 3 bases and the J segment 1 base; nucleotides outside the gene matches: 4. The CDR3 runs to 15 residues. The CDR3 bases are TGTGCCAGCAGCGGCATGGGACAGGGCACAGATACGCAGTATTTT. Translated: CASSGMGQGTDTQYF.

J is TRBJ2-1 and V is TRBV5-6, with a weak D call TRBD1 (6 bases). The CDR3 spans 14 residues. Germline V gene sequence: CDR1 SGHDT, CDR2 YYEEEE. V was pared by 2 bases and J by 4 bases, with 10 bases between. The CDR3 spells CASSLGTPYNEQFF. Written as DNA, the CDR3 is TGTGCCAGCAGCTTAGGGACACCATACAATGAGCAGTTCTTC. Supplemented by reference TRBV5-6 and TRBJ2-1, the full variable domain reads DAGVTQSPTHLIKTRGQQVTLRCSPKSGHDTVSWYQQALGQGPQFIFQYYEEEERQRGNFPDRFSGHQFPNYSSELNVNALLLGDSALYLCASSLGTPYNEQFFGPGTRLTVL.

The chain combines TRBV9 with TRBJ1-1; 10 bases agree with TRBD1. The germline CDR1 and CDR2 sequences are SGDLS and YYNGEE. The V segment lost 0 bases and the J segment 2 bases; nucleotides outside the gene matches: 10. CDR3 length: 18 residues. The CDR3 loop is CASSVVRGTGVGNTEAFF. The DNA of the CDR3 is TGTGCCAGCAGCGTAGTTAGGGGGACAGGGGTGGGTAACACTGAAGCTTTCTTT.

The chain has TRBV7-3 and TRBJ2-6, with TRBD1 matching over 7 bases. Trimming removed 2 bases from V and 2 bases from J; junction bases left unmatched: 0. Germline V gene data show CDR1 as SGHTA and CDR2 as FQGTGA. The CDR3 runs to 15 residues. The CDR3 DNA is TGTGCCAGCAGCTTAGACAGGGCTGGGGCCAACGTCCTGACTTTC. Residues: CASSLDRAGANVLTF. The whole variable domain, remainder taken from reference TRBV7-3 and TRBJ2-6, is GAGVSQTPSNKVTEKGKYVELRCDPISGHTALYWYRQSLGQGPEFLIYFQGTGAADDSGLPNDRFFAVRPEGSVSTLKIQRTERGDSAVYLCASSLDRAGANVLTFGAGSRLTVL.

V is TRBV20-1 and J is TRBJ2-1, with 9 nucleotides matching TRBD1. The germline gives CDR1 DFQATT, CDR2 SNEGSKA (reference sequence). CDR3 length: 11 amino acids. Germline trimming cut 6 bases from V and 15 bases from J; bases unmatched to any gene: 9. The CDR3 region is CSAKDRGFTFF. The DNA of the CDR3 is TGCAGTGCAAAAGACAGGGGGTTTACGTTCTTC.

J is TRBJ2-2 and V is TRBV7-3; TRBD1 aligns across 8 bases. Trimming removed 5 bases from V and 2 bases from J; junction bases left unmatched: 7. The CDR3 spans 16 residues. CDR1 and CDR2 from the germline V gene are SGHTA and FQGTGA. The CDR3 DNA sequence: TGTGCCAGCAGCCCGCGACAGGGGATAAACACCGGGGAGCTGTTTTTT. It encodes CASSPRQGINTGELFF. The whole variable domain, filled in from reference TRBV7-3 and TRBJ2-2, reads GAGVSQTPSNKVTEKGKYVELRCDPISGHTALYWYRQSLGQGPEFLIYFQGTGAADDSGLPNDRFFAVRPEGSVSTLKIQRTERGDSAVYLCASSPRQGINTGELFFGEGSRLTVL.

This clone occurred a few times. Other nucleotide sequences in the sample specify the same CDR3. The V and J genes are TRBV7-9 and TRBJ2-5, with D uncertain. Per germline, CDR1 SEHNR and CDR2 FQNEAQ (reference sequence). Trimming cost V 3 bases and J 3 bases, with 2 bases left between them. The CDR3 consists of 11 residues. The CDR3 DNA sequence: TGTGCCAGCAGCTTTAAAGAGACCCAGTACTTC. Protein sequence: CASSFKETQYF.

This rearrangement joins TRBV27 to TRBJ2-7, with 8 positions matching TRBD2. Losses at the gene ends were 11 bases for V and 0 bases for J; bases not matched to a gene: 9. The CDR3 sequence is 14 residues long. From germline, CDR1 is MNHEY and CDR2 SMNVEV (reference sequence). This CDR3 reads CACRPSGLSYEQYF. The CDR3 bases are TGTGCCTGCCGACCTAGCGGGCTCTCCTACGAGCAGTACTTC.

As for this clone: The junction differs from germline at one of its ends, possibly a read error. V and J are TRBV7-9 and TRBJ1-2, with D possibly matching TRBD1 (6 bases). CDR1 and CDR2 (germline): SEHNR, FQNEAQ (reference sequence). This CDR3 has 14 residues. DNA of the CDR3: TGTTCCAGCAGCGCTCCGGGACACAGATATGGCTACACCTTC. It codes for CSSSAPGHRYGYTF.

V and J are TRBV5-6 and TRBJ1-5; no clear D gene. CDR1 is SGHDT and CDR2 is YYEEEE in the germline V gene. The length of the CDR3 is 17 residues. V lost 3 bases, J lost 0 bases, and 16 bases lay in between. CDR3 loop: CASSSRGGSSSNQPQHF. CDR3 in DNA: TGTGCCAGCAGCTCGCGGGGTGGTTCAAGTAGCAATCAGCCCCAGCATTTT. The full variable domain, its missing parts supplied by reference TRBV5-6 and TRBJ1-5, is DAGVTQSPTHLIKTRGQQVTLRCSPKSGHDTVSWYQQALGQGPQFIFQYYEEEERQRGNFPDRFSGHQFPNYSSELNVNALLLGDSALYLCASSSRGGSSSNQPQHFGDGTRLSIL.

The gene calls are TRBV10-1 and TRBJ2-1; TRBD2 agrees at 7 bases. CDR1 WNHNN and CDR2 SYGVQD come from the germline V gene (reference sequence). This CDR3 has 14 amino acids. Losses at the gene ends were 4 bases for V and 8 bases for J; bases not matched to a gene: 8. CDR3 nucleotides: TGCGCCAGCAGTGGAGGCGGGAGCCGGGATGAGCAGTTCTTC. This codes for CASSGGGSRDEQFF.

This chain uses TRBV7-6 with TRBJ2-3, with D perhaps matching TRBD2 (6 bases). This CDR3 spans 13 amino acids. The germline V and J ends were trimmed by 5 bases and 5 bases, with 11 bases remaining between them. The germline V gene encodes CDR1 SGHVS and CDR2 FNYEAQ. CDR3 DNA sequence: TGTGCCAGCAGCCCCCGACTAGAAGATACGCAGTATTTT. It encodes CASSPRLEDTQYF.

The V call is TRBV9, the J call TRBJ2-3; D might be TRBD2 (6 bases). V shed 4 bases and J shed 4 bases, with 25 bases lying between them. Germline CDR1 SGDLS, CDR2 YYNGEE. The CDR3 has 18 residues. CDR3 region: CASSPRLLRGGVADTQYF. DNA for the CDR3: TGTGCCAGCAGCCCTCGTTTGCTCCGGGGCGGGGTTGCAGATACGCAGTATTTT.

This sequence joins TRBV27 and TRBJ1-2, with D unclear. The CDR3 loop spans 17 amino acids. Per the germline V gene, CDR1 is MNHEY and CDR2 is SMNVEV (reference sequence). Trimming removed 1 base from V and 3 bases from J, with 18 bases in between. The CDR3 bases are TGTGCCAGCAGTTTATGGGGAGGTAGACCCGGCGACTATGGCTACACCTTC. It codes for CASSLWGGRPGDYGYTF.

This chain links TRBV27 with TRBJ1-5; no reliable D call. The CDR3 is 14 amino acids. Germline V gene sequence: CDR1 MNHEY, CDR2 SMNVEV (reference sequence). Trimming removed 5 bases at V and 9 bases at J, with 17 bases between. The CDR3 nucleotides are TGTGCCAGCAGTCCCTCGAACTCACTGCGGCCCCAGCATTTT. Translating gives CASSPSNSLRPQHF.

To note about this clone: Within the sample, other DNA sequences also encode this same CDR3. The chain joins TRBV6-1 to TRBJ2-1; TRBD1 agrees at 8 bases. The CDR3 is 13 amino acids. The ends lost 6 bases at V and 6 bases at J; junction bases unmatched: 4. The V gene's germline CDR1 is MNHNS and CDR2 SASEGT. The CDR3 sequence: CASRETGGNEQFF. For the CDR3, the DNA is TGTGCCAGCAGAGAAACAGGGGGCAATGAGCAGTTCTTC.